Here is one TCR beta chain with its context. The antigen remains unidentified. This sample was taken from a study of graft-versus-host responses after intestinal transplantation. The wider study: Following induction with anti-thymocyte globulin, all recipients were given tacrolimus and steroids for around three years.

Study-level findings and limits: Some GvH clones were seen earlier in gut or blood, suggesting intestinal origin.

Produced via immunoSEQ multiplex PCR; TCRdb's table is partial and in-frame only. Of over 100,000 clones listed, roughly 95% are singletons. The clonotype was recovered from a human donor who received an intestinal transplant. Sequencing was performed on unstimulated CD8+ T cells sorted from spleen or lymph node cells, taken before intestinal transplant.

Here the CDR3 DNA reads TGTGCCAGCAGTTTCGGGGATATGGACACTGAAGCTTTCTTT. Its protein is CASSFGDMDTEAFF. The chain carries TRBV28 and TRBJ1-1; D is unclear. The CDR3 is made up of 14 amino acids. Trimming shortened V by 3 bases and J by 3 bases, and 11 bases separated the two germline ends. The V gene's germline CDR1 is MDHEN and CDR2 SYDVKM.